Shown below are 23 T cell receptor beta chains from a single sample sequenced in a study of identical twins. TCRdb re-derived calls from the 5' RACE reads in MiXCR, one entry per CDR3 protein. The table records about 190,000 distinct CDR3 sequences, 15% to 20% of them present only once. The sample was also reused in another study, on T cells expressing NK-cell markers.

The sample was CD8+ T cells sorted from blood. The receptors were gathered from a woman aged 18-35 years in good health.

The V gene is TRBV5-5, the J gene TRBJ2-3; maybe TRBD1 (6 bases). The germline CDR1 and CDR2 sequences are SGHKS and YYEKEE (reference sequence). V lost 2 bases and J 11 bases, leaving 9 bases between the germline ends. The length of the CDR3 is 11 residues. The CDR3 region has the DNA TGTGCCAGCAGCTTAACAGGGATGCAGTATTTT. As protein: CASSLTGMQYF.

About this clonotype itself: It is likely a read error, because the conserved phenylalanine at the end of the CDR3 is missing. The genes are TRBV7-9 and TRBJ2-7, with 7 bases that match TRBD1. Losses at the gene ends were 5 bases for V and 0 bases for J; bases not matched to a gene: 7. Germline V gene lookup returns CDR1 SEHNR and CDR2 FQNEAQ (reference sequence). CDR3 length equals 15 residues. The CDR3 here is CASSSTRDSSYEQYI. The CDR3 nucleotides are TGTGCCAGCAGCAGCACACGGGACAGCTCCTACGAGCAGTACATC.

This rearrangement joins TRBV7-9 to TRBJ2-3; D remains unclear. Trimming removed 4 bases at V and 0 bases at J, with 11 bases between. The germline V gene encodes CDR1 SEHNR and CDR2 FQNEAQ (reference sequence). The CDR3 runs 15 residues. CDR3 sequence reads: CASSSPATSTDTQYF. CDR3 in DNA: TGTGCCAGCAGCTCACCAGCGACAAGCACAGATACGCAGTATTTT.

This chain joins TRBV30 and TRBJ2-7; TRBD2 matches at 10 bases. CDR3 size: 18 residues. V dropped 2 bases and J dropped 2; count of bases not matched to a gene: 15. Germline-derived CDR1 and CDR2 are GTSNPN and SVGIG (reference sequence). DNA for the CDR3: TGTGCCTGGAGTCTCGGACTAGCGGAACAGTCGGTCCCCTACGAGCAGTACTTC. Its translation: CAWSLGLAEQSVPYEQYF.

Turning to this clonotype: Compared with germline, one end of the junction differs, possibly owing to a read error. This chain joins TRBV20-1 and TRBJ2-3, with TRBD2 matching 8 bases. The germline V gene has CDR1 DFQATT and CDR2 SNEGSKA (reference sequence). This CDR3 spans 15 amino acids. CDR3 DNA sequence: TGCAGTGCTCCTCCAGGACGGGGGGGCACCGATACGCAGTATTTT. Protein: CSAPPGRGGTDTQYF.

This clonotype was seen more than once but under ten times. The chain couples TRBV29-1 to TRBJ2-1; possible D gene TRBD1, 6 bases. Germline V lookup: CDR1 SQVTM, CDR2 ANQGSEA. The CDR3 totals 17 residues. The germline V and J ends were trimmed by 6 bases and 12 bases, with 33 bases remaining between them. The CDR3 DNA follows: TGCAGCGTCCCCGCCCCAGGGGAGACCTACCTCTCTACTGGGCAGTTCTTC. Protein: CSVPAPGETYLSTGQFF.

The rearrangement uses TRBV6-1 and TRBJ2-1; 9 nucleotides align to TRBD2. The junction had 10 bases not matched to a gene; V was cut back by 11 bases and J by 5 bases. The CDR3 totals 14 residues. The germline V gene has CDR1 MNHNS and CDR2 SASEGT. This chain's CDR3 is CAGPPREGNNEQFF. CDR3 coding DNA: TGTGCCGGACCCCCGCGGGAGGGAAACAATGAGCAGTTCTTC.

This clonotype was seen only a few times. J is TRBJ1-1 and V is TRBV6-1; tentatively, D is TRBD1 (6 bases). CDR1 MNHNS and CDR2 SASEGT come from the germline V gene. This CDR3 spans 13 amino acids. Between the trimmed V and J ends, which lost 6 bases and 3 bases, there was a span of 11 bases. The CDR3 region is CASRDQGHTEAFF. DNA of the CDR3: TGTGCCAGCAGAGACCAGGGGCACACTGAAGCTTTCTTT.

This rearrangement joins TRBV12-3 or TRBV12-4 to TRBJ2-5; a possible D gene is TRBD2 (6 bases). This CDR3 comprises 14 residues. The germline V and J ends were trimmed by 7 bases and 1 base, with 13 bases remaining between them. The CDR3 DNA is TGTGCCAGCAACCGCCGGGGGTCCCAAGAGACCCAGTACTTC. Its translation: CASNRRGSQETQYF.

This clonotype showed up just a few times. The rearrangement links TRBV7-9 to TRBJ2-2, with 10 nucleotides matching TRBD1. Germline trimming cut 8 bases from V and 6 bases from J; bases unmatched to any gene: 12. The CDR3 is made up of 16 amino acids. Germline CDR1 reads SEHNR; CDR2 reads FQNEAQ (reference sequence). The CDR3 spells CASELTPGQGSGELFF. In DNA, the CDR3 is TGTGCCAGCGAACTAACTCCGGGACAGGGGTCCGGGGAGCTGTTTTTT.

The gene calls are TRBV9 and TRBJ2-2; 9 nucleotides match TRBD2. Germline values: CDR1 SGDLS, CDR2 YYNGEE. This CDR3 spans 18 amino acids. The J segment lost 4 bases and the V segment lost 0 bases, leaving 10 bases of the junction unmatched. CDR3 DNA sequence: TGTGCCAGCAGCGTAGAATTCATGGCGGGGGGGGTCACCGGGGAGCTGTTTTTT. Translated, it gives CASSVEFMAGGVTGELFF.

This clonotype was recorded at least ten times. This chain uses TRBV4-3 with TRBJ2-7; tentative D call: TRBD2 (5 bases). This CDR3 comprises 16 residues. Germline CDR1 and CDR2: LGHNA and YSLEER. Trimming left V 0 bases short and J 2 bases short, with 14 bases between. CDR3 nucleotide sequence: TGCGCCAGCAGCCAAGATGGTAGAGGGCCGACCTACGAGCAGTACTTC. Translating it yields CASSQDGRGPTYEQYF.

The rearrangement uses TRBV20-1 and TRBJ2-7; TRBD1 agrees at 9 bases. The germline V gene has CDR1 DFQATT and CDR2 SNEGSKA (reference sequence). V dropped 4 bases and J dropped 4; count of bases not matched to a gene: 8. The length of the CDR3 is 14 residues. Written as DNA, the CDR3 is TGCAGTGCTATGACCGGGACAGGGTCTTACGAGCAGTACTTC. Residues: CSAMTGTGSYEQYF.

The gene calls are TRBV6-1 and TRBJ1-5; 7 nucleotides match TRBD1. Germline assignment: CDR1 MNHNS and CDR2 SASEGT. J was trimmed by 1 base and V by 5 bases; bases with no gene match: 5. The CDR3 covers 15 residues. Here the CDR3 reads CASSPPRGSNQPQHF. The CDR3 DNA follows: TGTGCCAGCAGTCCACCCAGGGGGAGCAATCAGCCCCAGCATTTT.

This clonotype was seen more than once but under ten times. This chain links TRBV4-1 with TRBJ1-2, with D tentatively TRBD1 (5 bases). CDR3 length: 14 amino acids. The germline V and J ends were trimmed by 0 bases and 2 bases, with 7 bases remaining between them. Germline CDR1 is MGHRA and CDR2 is YSYEKL. Written as DNA, the CDR3 is TGCGCCAGCAGCCAAGAAAGGGGCAACTATGGCTACACCTTC. As protein: CASSQERGNYGYTF.

CDR3 protein: CSAPGQSSYNEQFF. CDR3 DNA: TGCAGTGCTCCAGGACAGAGCTCCTACAATGAGCAGTTCTTC. The V and J genes are TRBV20-1 and TRBJ2-1; TRBD1 might be the D (6 bases). V was cut by 5 bases and J by 0 bases, with 11 bases left in between. From germline, CDR1 is DFQATT and CDR2 SNEGSKA (reference sequence). This CDR3 has 14 amino acids.

This clonotype occurred a few times. The gene calls are TRBV12-3 or TRBV12-4 and TRBJ1-6; D is perhaps TRBD1 (5 bases). The CDR3 loop spans 13 amino acids. Trimming pared 6 bases from V and 9 bases from J, leaving 12 bases between. CDR3 sequence (DNA): TGTGCCAGCAGCTGGATGGGGGTTTCACCCCTCCACTTT. Its protein is CASSWMGVSPLHF.

The gene calls are TRBV4-3 and TRBJ2-1; 8 bases line up with TRBD2. Per the germline V gene, CDR1 is LGHNA and CDR2 is YSLEER. The junction had 3 bases not matched to a gene; V was cut back by 1 base and J by 10 bases. The CDR3 loop spans 13 amino acids. Here the CDR3 reads CASSQARGREQFF. CDR3 DNA: TGCGCCAGCAGCCAAGCCCGCGGGAGGGAGCAGTTCTTC.

This chain joins TRBV7-9 and TRBJ2-7; no firm D call. Germline CDR1 SEHNR, CDR2 FQNEAQ (reference sequence). This CDR3 has 16 amino acids. V lost 1 base and J lost 3, with 16 bases in between. CDR3 coding DNA: TGTGCCAGCAGCTTAGTGAGAATTGCAGGCAACTACGAGCAGTACTTC. It translates to CASSLVRIAGNYEQYF.

This clonotype was found a few times. The chain employs TRBV25-1 and TRBJ2-3, with D hard to call. Trimming shortened V by 6 bases and J by 2 bases, and 12 bases separated the two germline ends. CDR3 length equals 14 residues. The germline CDR1 and CDR2 sequences are MGHDK and SYGVNS. The CDR3 region is CASRSEVITDTQYF. Here the CDR3 DNA reads TGTGCCAGCAGGTCTGAAGTGATCACAGATACGCAGTATTTT.

Ten or more counts support this clonotype. The chain is built from TRBV4-1 and TRBJ1-2; TRBD1 agrees at 7 bases. The junction had 9 bases not matched to a gene; V was cut back by 4 bases and J by 7 bases. The CDR3 runs to 14 residues. Germline-derived CDR1 and CDR2 are MGHRA and YSYEKL. The CDR3 spells CASSRGTAGRGYTF. The CDR3 nucleotides are TGCGCCAGCAGCCGAGGGACAGCGGGACGTGGCTACACCTTC.

This clonotype was counted a few times. J is TRBJ2-6 and V is TRBV29-1; possible D gene TRBD2, 5 bases. The CDR3 loop spans 14 amino acids. The germline V gene encodes CDR1 SQVTM and CDR2 ANQGSEA. Trimming pared 3 bases from V and 3 bases from J, leaving 9 bases between. This CDR3 is CSVEGEDGANVLTF. CDR3 coding DNA: TGCAGCGTTGAGGGAGAGGATGGGGCCAACGTCCTGACTTTC. The entire variable domain, with the rest obtained from reference TRBV29-1 and TRBJ2-6, is as follows: SAVISQKPSRDICQRGTSLTIQCQVDSQVTMMFWYRQQPGQSLTLIATANQGSEATYESGFVIDKFPISRPNLTFSTLTVSNMSPEDSSIYLCSVEGEDGANVLTFGAGSRLTVL.

The chain is built from TRBV20-1 and TRBJ2-1; D not resolved. Germline V lookup: CDR1 DFQATT, CDR2 SNEGSKA (reference sequence). This CDR3 is 15 amino acids long. The V gene lost 6 bases and the J gene lost 4 bases, with 19 bases spanning the gap. The CDR3 DNA is TGCAGTGCGTTGGATACCCAGACGGGTTACAATGAGCAGTTCTTC. Amino acid sequence: CSALDTQTGYNEQFF.